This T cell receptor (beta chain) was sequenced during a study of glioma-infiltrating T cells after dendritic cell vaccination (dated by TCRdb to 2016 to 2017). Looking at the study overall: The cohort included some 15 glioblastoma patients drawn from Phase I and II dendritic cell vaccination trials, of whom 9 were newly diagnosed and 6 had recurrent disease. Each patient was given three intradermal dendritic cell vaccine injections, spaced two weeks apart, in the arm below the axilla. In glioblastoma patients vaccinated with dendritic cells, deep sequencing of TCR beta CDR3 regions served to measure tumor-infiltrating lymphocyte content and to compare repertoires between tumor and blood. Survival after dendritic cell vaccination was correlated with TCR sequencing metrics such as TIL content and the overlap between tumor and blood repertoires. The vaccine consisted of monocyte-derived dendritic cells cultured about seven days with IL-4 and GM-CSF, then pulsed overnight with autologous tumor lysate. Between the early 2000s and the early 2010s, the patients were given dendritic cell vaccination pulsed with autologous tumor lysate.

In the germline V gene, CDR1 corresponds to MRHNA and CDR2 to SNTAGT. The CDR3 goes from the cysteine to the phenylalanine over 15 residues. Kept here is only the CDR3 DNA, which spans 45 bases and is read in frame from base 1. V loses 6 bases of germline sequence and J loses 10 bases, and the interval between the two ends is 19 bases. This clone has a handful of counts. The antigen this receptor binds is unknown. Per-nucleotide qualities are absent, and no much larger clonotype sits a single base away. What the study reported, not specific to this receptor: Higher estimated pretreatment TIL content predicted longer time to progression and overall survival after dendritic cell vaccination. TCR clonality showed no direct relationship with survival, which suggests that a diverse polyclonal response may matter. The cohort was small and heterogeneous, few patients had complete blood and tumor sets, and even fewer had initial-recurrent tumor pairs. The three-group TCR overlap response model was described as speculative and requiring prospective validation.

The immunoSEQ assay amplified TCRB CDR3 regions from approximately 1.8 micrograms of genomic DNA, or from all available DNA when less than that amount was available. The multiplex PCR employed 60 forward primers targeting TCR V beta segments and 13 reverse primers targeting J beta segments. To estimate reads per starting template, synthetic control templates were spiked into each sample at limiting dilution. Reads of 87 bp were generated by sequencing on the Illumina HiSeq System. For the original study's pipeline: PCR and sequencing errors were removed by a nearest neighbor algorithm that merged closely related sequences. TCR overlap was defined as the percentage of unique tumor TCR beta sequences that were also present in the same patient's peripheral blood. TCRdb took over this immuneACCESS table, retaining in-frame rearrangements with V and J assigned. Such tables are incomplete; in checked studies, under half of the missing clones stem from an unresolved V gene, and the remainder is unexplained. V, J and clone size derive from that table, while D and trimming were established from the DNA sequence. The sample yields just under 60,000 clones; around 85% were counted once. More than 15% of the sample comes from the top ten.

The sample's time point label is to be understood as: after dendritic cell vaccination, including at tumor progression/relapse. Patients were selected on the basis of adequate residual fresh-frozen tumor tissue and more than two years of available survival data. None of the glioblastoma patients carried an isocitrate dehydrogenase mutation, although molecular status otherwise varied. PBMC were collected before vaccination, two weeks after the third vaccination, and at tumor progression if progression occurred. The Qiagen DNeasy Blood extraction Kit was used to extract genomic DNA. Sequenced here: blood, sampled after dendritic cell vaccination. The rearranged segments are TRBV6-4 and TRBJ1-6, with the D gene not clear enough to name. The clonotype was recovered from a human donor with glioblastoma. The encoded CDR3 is CASSPQGDRGSPLHF. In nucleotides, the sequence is TGTGCCAGCAGCCCCCAAGGAGACCGAGGGTCACCCCTCCACTTT.